Listed here are 20 T cell receptor beta chains from one sample, sequenced in a study of T cells in Graves' hyperthyroidism and ophthalmopathy (dated by TCRdb to the late 2010s). The library was generated by multiplex PCR. The data were produced on an Illumina HiSeq 2000. Amplification of TCR beta CDR3 regions was carried out from RNA transcripts. A first-round RT-PCR of the TCR CDR3 used the HTBI primer set with the Qiagen OneStep RT-PCR kit. TCRdb applied fastp at Q25 and MiXCR to the public reads, then kept only in-frame beta chains. Identical CDR3 proteins give one entry, which carries the most common genes and DNA. This sample gives approximately 300,000 distinct CDR3 sequences in total; roughly 19% of them show up just once. The ten largest clonotypes hold approximately 35% of the sample. Sequencing was carried out using blood. Receptors were obtained from a man aged 50-59 years with Graves' ophthalmopathy.

Only a few counts were recorded for this clonotype. J is TRBJ1-3 and V is TRBV28, with TRBD1 matching 7 bases. Germline CDR1 reads MDHEN; CDR2 reads SYDVKM. The CDR3 sequence is 14 residues long. V was clipped by 6 bases and J by 8 bases; unmatched bases: 10. The CDR3 sequence: CASSPDREWDTIYF. CDR3 coding DNA: TGTGCCAGCAGCCCCGACAGGGAGTGGGACACCATATATTTT.

This clonotype was detected many times. V is TRBV28 and J is TRBJ1-5; D not certain. The CDR3 runs to 12 residues. V was cut by 4 bases and J by 5 bases, with 6 bases left in between. Germline V CDR1 and CDR2: MDHEN, SYDVKM. The CDR3 coding sequence is TGTGCCAGCAGTTCCTCATATCAGCCCCAGCATTTT. This codes for CASSSSYQPQHF.

This clonotype came up a few times. The gene calls are TRBV10-3 and TRBJ2-3; 12 bases fit TRBD2. The length of the CDR3 is 14 residues. V lost 11 bases, J lost 6 bases, and 9 bases stayed unmatched. CDR1 and CDR2 from the germline V gene are ENHRY and SYGVKD. The CDR3 DNA follows: TGTGCCGGGTCCCTAGCGGGAGGGAGTGATACGCAGTATTTT. Its translation is CAGSLAGGSDTQYF.

CDR3 sequence reads: CASSFTGAANTGELFF. The CDR3 coding sequence is TGTGCCAGCAGTTTTACAGGGGCGGCGAACACCGGGGAGCTGTTTTTT. This chain joins TRBV12-3 or TRBV12-4 and TRBJ2-2, with 7 bases fitting TRBD1. V shed 3 bases, J shed 0 bases, and the junction held 4 bases outside the gene matches. The CDR3 has 16 residues.

This clonotype has at least ten counts. The J gene is TRBJ2-5, the V gene TRBV5-5; no clear D gene. V gave up 1 base and J gave up 0 bases, with 7 bases separating them. The CDR3 loop spans 14 amino acids. The germline V gene has CDR1 SGHKS and CDR2 YYEKEE (reference sequence). This CDR3 is CASSLTFNQETQYF. Here the CDR3 DNA reads TGTGCCAGCAGCTTGACTTTCAACCAAGAGACCCAGTACTTC.

On this clonotype: A clone one base away is much larger, so this may be a read error. The rearrangement joins TRBV28 to TRBJ2-4; 14 bases are shared with TRBD2. This CDR3 is 20 amino acids long. The germline gives CDR1 MDHEN, CDR2 SYDVKM. The DNA of the CDR3 is TGTGCCGGCAGTTTGAGGGTGACTAGCGGGAGGGCCTTAGCCAAAAACATTCAGTACTTC. Residues: CAGSLRVTSGRALAKNIQYF. Looking up the rest from reference TRBV28 and TRBJ2-4 gives the full variable domain: DVKVTQSSRYLVKRTGEKVFLECVQDMDHENMFWYRQDPGLGLRLIYFSYDVKMKEKGDIPEGYSVSREKKERFSLILESASTNQTSMYLCAGSLRVTSGRALAKNIQYFGAGTRLSVL.

This clonotype has more than one count but fewer than ten. The V and J genes are TRBV20-1 and TRBJ2-7, with 8 bases identical to TRBD2. Per germline, CDR1 DFQATT and CDR2 SNEGSKA (reference sequence). Trimming removed 6 bases from V and 1 base from J; junction bases left unmatched: 8. The CDR3 loop spans 14 amino acids. The CDR3 DNA reads as TGCAGTGCCGACGAGCGGGAGCGGTCCTACGAGCAGTACTTC. Encoded protein: CSADERERSYEQYF.

This rearrangement joins TRBV20-1 to TRBJ2-3, with D perhaps being TRBD1 or TRBD2 (5 bases each). The V end was cut by 6 bases, the J end by 2 bases, with 18 bases between. Germline CDR1 is DFQATT and CDR2 is SNEGSKA (reference sequence). The CDR3 is 15 amino acids. The CDR3 protein is CSATEGSGDTDTQYF. CDR3 DNA sequence: TGCAGTGCCACAGAGGGGAGCGGTGACACAGATACGCAGTATTTT.

The sample holds many counts of this clonotype. This chain joins TRBV10-3 and TRBJ2-7, with 7 bases fitting TRBD2. V shed 0 bases, J shed 2 bases, and the junction held 16 bases outside the gene matches. Germline assignment: CDR1 ENHRY and CDR2 SYGVKD. The length of the CDR3 is 19 residues. The chain's CDR3 is CAISESTKWGGRATYEQYF. CDR3 bases: TGTGCCATCAGTGAGTCGACAAAATGGGGAGGGCGGGCCACCTACGAGCAGTACTTC.

The chain combines TRBV7-9 with TRBJ2-7, with TRBD1 matching over 8 bases. The CDR3 covers 14 residues. The V segment lost 5 bases and the J segment 4 bases; nucleotides outside the gene matches: 7. CDR1 and CDR2 from the germline V gene are SEHNR and FQNEAQ (reference sequence). The CDR3 DNA follows: TGTGCCAGCAGCCCTGGGGACAGGATATACGAGCAGTACTTC. It is translated as CASSPGDRIYEQYF.

This clonotype was picked up many times. The rearrangement links TRBV6-5 to TRBJ1-4; TRBD1 aligns across 11 bases. This CDR3 has 18 amino acids. From germline, CDR1 is MNHEY and CDR2 SVGAGI. The J segment lost 8 bases and the V segment lost 0 bases, leaving 11 bases of the junction unmatched. The DNA for the CDR3 is TGTGCCAGCAGTTACTCGCGGACAGGGGGCGTTAGAAAGGAAAAACTGTTTTTT. Its translation: CASSYSRTGGVRKEKLFF.

Only one count was recorded for this clonotype. A clone one base away is much larger, so this may be a read error. The CDR3 end shows no conserved phenylalanine or tryptophan, and so a read error is likely. The chain joins TRBV12-3 or TRBV12-4 to TRBJ2-5, with TRBD1 matching over 9 bases. The CDR3 covers 14 residues. The V segment lost 1 base and the J segment 4 bases; nucleotides outside the gene matches: 1. The DNA for the CDR3 is TGTGCCAGCAGTTTAGGGGGACAGGGAGAGACCCAGTACCTC. Residues: CASSLGGQGETQYL.

This clonotype showed up many times. V and J are TRBV20-1 and TRBJ2-3; perhaps TRBD1 as D (5 bases). From germline, CDR1 is DFQATT and CDR2 SNEGSKA (reference sequence). The CDR3 length is 13 residues. Deletions cut 3 bases from V and 0 bases from J, with 7 bases between. CDR3 in DNA: TGCAGTGCTAGGACAGCAAGCACAGATACGCAGTATTTT. Its protein product is CSARTASTDTQYF.

The table lists this clonotype with many counts. The chain is built from TRBV30 and TRBJ1-2; 8 bases line up with TRBD1. This CDR3 spans 13 amino acids. V lost 2 bases, J lost 8 bases, and 7 bases stayed unmatched. Looked up from germline, CDR1 is GTSNPN and CDR2 is SVGIG (reference sequence). The CDR3: CAWSPAGGAGYTF. The CDR3 DNA reads TGTGCCTGGAGTCCGGCAGGGGGCGCCGGCTACACCTTC.

This sequence joins TRBV5-5 and TRBJ2-1; D gene uncertain. V shed 1 base and J shed 0 bases, with 8 bases lying between them. The CDR3 extends over 15 amino acids. CDR1 is SGHKS and CDR2 is YYEKEE in the germline V gene (reference sequence). CDR3 nucleotides: TGTGCCAGCAGCTTGTTTTGGGTCTCCTACAATGAGCAGTTCTTC. Amino acids: CASSLFWVSYNEQFF.

In its sample, this clonotype was seen many times. V usage is TRBV20-1 and J usage is TRBJ2-7, with a possible D match to TRBD1 (5 bases). V lost 5 bases and J 2 bases, leaving 19 bases between the germline ends. Per the germline V gene, CDR1 is DFQATT and CDR2 is SNEGSKA (reference sequence). The CDR3 sequence is 15 residues long. CDR3 coding DNA: TGCAGTGCTGGTAAAACGCTGGGCAGGGCCTACGAGCAGTACTTC. Translation: CSAGKTLGRAYEQYF.

This clonotype was picked up a small number of times. This chain connects TRBV7-3 to TRBJ2-5, with D possibly being TRBD1 or TRBD2 (5 bases each). V lost 1 base, J lost 2 bases, and 14 bases lay in between. Germline-derived CDR1 and CDR2 are SGHTA and FQGTGA. The CDR3 length is 16 residues. The CDR3 loop is CASSLRGRPVQETQYF. In nucleotides, the CDR3 is TGTGCCAGCAGCTTAAGGGGGAGACCTGTTCAAGAGACCCAGTACTTC.

This clonotype was counted many times. The chain couples TRBV28 to TRBJ2-7; D not resolved. The V end lost 4 bases, the J end lost 0 bases, and 13 bases lay between the germline ends. The length of the CDR3 is 15 residues. The germline V gene has CDR1 MDHEN and CDR2 SYDVKM. CDR3 nucleotides: TGTGCCAGCAGTTCTATTACATGGAGCTCCTACGAGCAGTACTTC. Translating gives CASSSITWSSYEQYF.

This clonotype was seen ten or more times. V is TRBV24-1 and J is TRBJ1-2; D gene ambiguous. Germline-derived CDR1 and CDR2 are KGHDR and SFDVKD. Trimming removed 5 bases from V and 0 bases from J, with 9 bases in between. The CDR3 has 14 residues. The CDR3 reads CATSAGAPNYGYTF. The CDR3 nucleotides read TGTGCCACCAGTGCGGGAGCTCCTAACTATGGCTACACCTTC.

This clonotype came up many times. This rearrangement joins TRBV11-2 to TRBJ2-3; D is tentatively TRBD1 or TRBD2 (5 bases each). Germline CDR1 and CDR2: SGHAT and FQNNGV. There are 16 residues in the CDR3. V lost 0 bases, J lost 5 bases, and 15 bases lay in between. CDR3 protein: CASSLEKRQGVDTQYF. The CDR3 DNA sequence: TGTGCCAGCAGCTTAGAAAAGAGGCAGGGAGTAGATACGCAGTATTTT.